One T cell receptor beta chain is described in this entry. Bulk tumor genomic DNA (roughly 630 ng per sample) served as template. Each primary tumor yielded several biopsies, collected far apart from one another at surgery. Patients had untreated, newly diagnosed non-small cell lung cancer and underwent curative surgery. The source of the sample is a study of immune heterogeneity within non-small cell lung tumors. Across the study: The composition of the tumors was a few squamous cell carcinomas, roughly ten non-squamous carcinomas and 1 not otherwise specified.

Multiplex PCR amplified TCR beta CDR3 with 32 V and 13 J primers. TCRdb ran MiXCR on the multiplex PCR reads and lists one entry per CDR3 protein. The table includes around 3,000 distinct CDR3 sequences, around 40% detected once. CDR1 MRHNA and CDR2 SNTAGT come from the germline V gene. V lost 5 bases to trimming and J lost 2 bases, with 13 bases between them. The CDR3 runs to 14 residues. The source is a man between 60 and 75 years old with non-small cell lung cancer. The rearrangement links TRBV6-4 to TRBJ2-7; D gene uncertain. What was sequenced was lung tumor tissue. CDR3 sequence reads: CASSPRAPPYEQYF. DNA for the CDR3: TGTGCCAGCAGTCCCCGGGCACCCCCCTACGAGCAGTACTTC.